The 29 T cell receptor beta chains below come from one sample, sequenced in a study of cytomegalovirus exposure and HLA in healthy donors (dated by TCRdb to about 2017). Receptors were amplified or captured by the immunoSEQ multiplex PCR assay. For the multiplex PCR, a mixture combining 60 forward primers for TCR Vbeta segments and 13 reverse primers for TCR Jbeta segments was used. What TCRdb holds here is the immuneACCESS table cut down to in-frame rearrangements. Part of the clones is not present; checked against another copy, under half of the missing clones reflect an unresolved V gene, and the others are unexplained. The sample table holds fewer than 130,000 clones, of which roughly 71% were seen once. About 11% of the sample is in the top ten clones. The sample comprised PBMCs. Source of these receptors: a man aged 35-49 years in good health and CMV-seropositive.

This clone was recorded a few times. The rearrangement joins TRBV30 to TRBJ2-7, with D possibly TRBD2 on 7 matching bases. The CDR3 spans 14 residues. V lost 4 bases to trimming and J lost 4 bases, with 17 bases between them. CDR1 GTSNPN and CDR2 SVGIG come from the germline V gene (reference sequence). CDR3 coding DNA: TGTGCCTGGAATAAGGGGGAGGGCCGATACGAGCAGTACTTC. Its protein is CAWNKGEGRYEQYF. The full variable domain, with the rest looked up from reference TRBV30 and TRBJ2-7, is SQTIHQWPATLVQPVGSPLSLECTVEGTSNPNLYWYRQAAGRGLQLLFYSVGIGQISSEVPQNLSASRPQDRQFILSSKKLLLSDSGFYLCAWNKGEGRYEQYFGPGTRLTVT.

This clone was found a few times. This sequence joins TRBV7-2 and TRBJ2-3, with 7 bases matching TRBD1. V dropped 3 bases and J dropped 0; count of bases not matched to a gene: 9. The germline V gene encodes CDR1 SGHTA and CDR2 FQGNSA. The CDR3 is 17 residues long. The CDR3 DNA follows: TGTGCCAGCAGCTTCTACAGGGGTGGGTTTAGCACAGATACGCAGTATTTT. This codes for CASSFYRGGFSTDTQYF. The entire variable domain, with the rest obtained from reference TRBV7-2 and TRBJ2-3, is as follows: GAGVSQSPSNKVTEKGKDVELRCDPISGHTALYWYRQSLGQGLEFLIYFQGNSAPDKSGLPSDRFSAERTGGSVSTLTIQRTQQEDSAVYLCASSFYRGGFSTDTQYFGPGTRLTVL.

The chain couples TRBV7-2 to TRBJ2-1; 8 bases map to TRBD2. CDR3 length: 14 residues. CDR1 and CDR2 (germline): SGHTA, FQGNSA. J was trimmed by 3 bases and V by 5 bases; bases with no gene match: 3. The CDR3 nucleotides are TGTGCCAGCAGCCAGCGGGAGAACTACAATGAGCAGTTCTTC. Translation: CASSQRENYNEQFF.

The V and J genes are TRBV2 and TRBJ2-2, with TRBD2 as a possible D gene (6 bases). The CDR3 is made up of 11 amino acids. Deletions cut 11 bases from V and 7 bases from J, with 11 bases between. Per the germline V gene, CDR1 is SNHLY and CDR2 is FYNNEI. CDR3 residues: CAARRGGELFF. CDR3 sequence (DNA): TGTGCCGCTCGGCGGGGCGGGGAGCTGTTTTTT.

The V call is TRBV13, the J call TRBJ1-5, with a tentative D call TRBD1 (6 bases). The CDR3 length is 17 residues. The V end was cut by 5 bases, the J end by 0 bases, with 17 bases between. The germline CDR1 and CDR2 sequences are PRHDT and FYEKMQ (reference sequence). The CDR3 nucleotides are TGTGCCAGCAGCCAGACGGCAGGGGAGTATAGCAATCAGCCCCAGCATTTT. Translation: CASSQTAGEYSNQPQHF.

The chain employs TRBV2 and TRBJ1-5; tentative D call: TRBD1 (6 bases). Germline CDR1 and CDR2: SNHLY and FYNNEI. The ends were cut back, 5 bases at V and 2 bases at J, with 7 bases in the middle. CDR3 length: 13 amino acids. The CDR3 DNA sequence: TGTGCCAGCAGTTCAGGGGGCAATCAGCCCCAGCATTTT. Its protein is CASSSGGNQPQHF.

Here the CDR3 DNA reads TGCGCCAGCAGCCAACAGATCCCTAGCAATCAGCCCCAGCATTTT. Translation: CASSQQIPSNQPQHF. The V gene is TRBV4-1, the J gene TRBJ1-5; unclear D gene. Germline assignment: CDR1 MGHRA and CDR2 YSYEKL. V gave up 2 bases and J gave up 0 bases, with 8 bases separating them. The CDR3 is 15 residues long.

The chain carries TRBV7-9 and TRBJ1-5; 7 nucleotides line up with TRBD1. This CDR3 comprises 13 residues. CDR1 and CDR2 from the germline V gene are SEHNR and FQNEAQ (reference sequence). Trimming took 2 bases from V and 12 from J; bases not matched to a gene: 7. This chain's CDR3 is CASSLYQGDSQHF. The CDR3 nucleotides read TGTGCCAGCAGCTTATACCAGGGGGACAGCCAGCATTTT.

The chain is built from TRBV4-3 and TRBJ2-1; 7 positions agree with TRBD2. Germline V gene data show CDR1 as LGHNA and CDR2 as YSLEER. There are 16 residues in the CDR3. J was trimmed by 7 bases and V by 0 bases; bases with no gene match: 9. The CDR3 nucleotides read TGCGCCAGCAGCCAAGAGGAGACGGGGGGAGGGAATGAGCAGTTCTTC. It yields the protein CASSQEETGGGNEQFF.

This clone was detected only once. The chain combines TRBV4-2 with TRBJ2-7; tentatively, D is TRBD2 (6 bases). The germline V and J ends were trimmed by 1 base and 3 bases, with 7 bases remaining between them. Germline values: CDR1 LGHNA, CDR2 YNFKEQ. CDR3 length equals 13 residues. The CDR3 sequence is CASSQATSYEQYF. In DNA form, the CDR3 reads TGTGCCAGCAGCCAAGCGACTAGCTACGAGCAGTACTTC.

The chain links TRBV19 to TRBJ1-5; no reliable D call. V was cut by 4 bases and J by 1 base, with 5 bases left in between. The CDR3 extends over 13 amino acids. CDR1 and CDR2 (germline): LNHDA, SQIVND (reference sequence). CDR3 DNA: TGTGCCAGTAGTACAGGAAGCAATCAGCCCCAGCATTTT. This translates into CASSTGSNQPQHF.

The chain has TRBV28 and TRBJ2-4, with D perhaps TRBD2 (5 bases). The CDR3 extends over 12 amino acids. The germline V gene encodes CDR1 MDHEN and CDR2 SYDVKM. Between the trimmed V and J ends, which lost 3 bases and 13 bases, there was a span of 13 bases. The CDR3 is CASSLGSGRQYF. Here the CDR3 DNA reads TGTGCCAGCAGTTTGGGGTCGGGAAGACAGTACTTC.

This clone has more than one count but fewer than ten. The genes are TRBV6-5 and TRBJ1-1; D perhaps matches TRBD1 (6 bases). V was pared by 7 bases and J by 4 bases, with 13 bases between. Germline values: CDR1 MNHEY, CDR2 SVGAGI. The CDR3 is 13 residues long. The CDR3 DNA reads TGTGCCAGCATCAATTCAGGGGTCACTGAAGCTTTCTTT. Its protein is CASINSGVTEAFF.

The V and J genes are TRBV6-5 and TRBJ2-3; possibly TRBD1 for D (5 bases). Germline V gene sequence: CDR1 MNHEY, CDR2 SVGAGI. The CDR3 consists of 15 residues. V was clipped by 6 bases and J by 0 bases, with 13 bases between them. This CDR3 reads CASSPLDSSTDTQYF. The CDR3 nucleotides read TGTGCCAGCAGCCCTCTCGACAGCAGCACAGATACGCAGTATTTT.

The genes are TRBV21-1 and TRBJ1-1; TRBD1, as called in the table, went unchecked against the DNA. TRBV21-1 is labeled a pseudogene. This CDR3 region has 16 residues. CDR3 amino acids: CASSHKAQGSNTEAFF. In nucleotides, the CDR3 is TGTGCCAGCAGCCACAAAGCACAGGGGTCGAACACTGAAGCTTTCTTT.

This clone has a handful of counts. This sequence joins TRBV9 and TRBJ2-5; D unresolved. The CDR3 is 15 amino acids. V lost 8 bases and J 4 bases, leaving 21 bases between the germline ends. Germline loops: CDR1 SGDLS, CDR2 YYNGEE. The chain's CDR3 is CASTPSTASGETQYF. CDR3 DNA sequence: TGTGCCAGTACCCCTTCTACCGCCTCGGGAGAGACCCAGTACTTC.

This clone was observed a handful of times. The V call is TRBV19, the J call TRBJ2-3; tentatively, D is TRBD1 (5 bases). Germline CDR1 is LNHDA and CDR2 is SQIVND (reference sequence). Trimming removed 11 bases from V and 0 bases from J, with 15 bases in between. This CDR3 comprises 14 residues. CDR3 coding DNA: TGTGCCGCACAGGACATCACTAGCACAGATACGCAGTATTTT. It is translated as CAAQDITSTDTQYF.

The chain links TRBV11-3 to TRBJ1-5; 9 nucleotides agree with TRBD1. V lost 2 bases, J lost 0 bases, and 2 bases stayed unmatched. CDR1 and CDR2 (germline): SGHNT, YENEEA. This CDR3 region has 16 residues. The CDR3 region has the DNA TGTGCCAGCAGCTTATTACAGGGGGCTAGCAATCAGCCCCAGCATTTT. This sequence encodes CASSLLQGASNQPQHF.

DNA of the CDR3: TGTGCCAGCACCGCCGACAGTAATGAAGCTTTCTTT. Residues: CASTADSNEAFF. The rearrangement joins TRBV2 to TRBJ1-1, with a weak D call TRBD1 (5 bases). The CDR3 extends over 12 amino acids. V lost 7 bases, J lost 7 bases, and 13 bases lay in between. CDR1 is SNHLY, CDR2 FYNNEI, per germline.

The V gene is TRBV6-6, the J gene TRBJ2-3, with 8 positions matching TRBD1. CDR1 is MNHNY, CDR2 SVGAGI, per germline (reference sequence). This CDR3 is 15 amino acids long. The trim removed 2 bases at V and 3 bases at J, leaving 4 bases unmatched. The CDR3 nucleotides read TGTGCCAGCAGTTACGGGACAGGAGAGACAGATACGCAGTATTTT. It yields the protein CASSYGTGETDTQYF.

This chain uses TRBV5-1 with TRBJ1-1; 7 bases are a match to TRBD1. This CDR3 has 15 residues. J gave up 4 bases and V 4 bases, and 10 bases lay outside the gene matches. Germline loops: CDR1 SGHRS, CDR2 YFSETQ. The CDR3 sequence: CASSANRGAGTEAFF. The CDR3 DNA sequence: TGCGCCAGCAGCGCGAACAGGGGCGCGGGCACTGAAGCTTTCTTT.

This chain connects TRBV6-1 to TRBJ2-7; 8 nucleotides align to TRBD2. The junction had 13 bases not matched to a gene; V was cut back by 0 bases and J by 6 bases. The CDR3 has 17 amino acids. Germline V gene sequence: CDR1 MNHNS, CDR2 SASEGT. The CDR3 sequence: CASSEASGGGRGGEQYV. For the CDR3, the DNA is TGTGCCAGCAGTGAAGCCTCGGGGGGGGGAAGAGGCGGCGAGCAGTACGTC.

The chain is built from TRBV11-2 and TRBJ2-3; no firm D call. V dropped 5 bases and J dropped 5 bases, with 8 bases sitting between them. The CDR3 sequence is 12 residues long. The germline V gene has CDR1 SGHAT and CDR2 FQNNGV. CDR3 region: CASSPFGDTQYF. In DNA form, the CDR3 reads TGTGCCAGCAGCCCCTTCGGAGATACGCAGTATTTT.

V usage is TRBV9 and J usage is TRBJ2-1; D is possibly TRBD2 (6 bases). V dropped 0 bases and J dropped 2 bases, with 9 bases sitting between them. Germline values: CDR1 SGDLS, CDR2 YYNGEE. The CDR3 runs to 15 residues. The CDR3 DNA reads TGTGCCAGCAGCGTAGAGCTAGCGCCCTACAATGAGCAGTTCTTC. Translated: CASSVELAPYNEQFF.

The V gene is TRBV2, the J gene TRBJ2-5, with a tentative D call TRBD2 (6 bases). Germline assignment: CDR1 SNHLY and CDR2 FYNNEI. The CDR3 totals 15 residues. Trimming removed 3 bases at V and 2 bases at J, with 13 bases between. The CDR3 DNA is TGTGCCAGCAGTGAGCGGGGAAAGAGGCAAGAGACCCAGTACTTC. Residues: CASSERGKRQETQYF.

The chain links TRBV7-9 to TRBJ2-1; D is possibly TRBD2 (6 bases). The V gene's germline CDR1 is SEHNR and CDR2 FQNEAQ (reference sequence). The CDR3 has 12 amino acids. Trimming took off 3 bases at V and 10 bases at J, with 10 bases between the two ends. DNA of the CDR3: TGTGCCAGCAGCTTTTACGGACTAGAGCAGTTCTTC. Translated: CASSFYGLEQFF. Full variable domain (rest looked up from reference TRBV7-9 and TRBJ2-1): DTGVSQNPRHKITKRGQNVTFRCDPISEHNRLYWYRQTLGQGPEFLTYFQNEAQLEKSRLLSDRFSAERPKGSFSTLEIQRTEQGDSAMYLCASSFYGLEQFFGPGTRLTVL.

The chain carries TRBV7-9 and TRBJ1-3, with a possible D match to TRBD1 (6 bases). V lost 1 base, J lost 0 bases, and 10 bases lay in between. The length of the CDR3 is 16 residues. The germline V gene encodes CDR1 SEHNR and CDR2 FQNEAQ (reference sequence). The CDR3: CASSLGGQNSGNTIYF. The CDR3 nucleotides are TGTGCCAGCAGCTTAGGGGGGCAGAACTCTGGAAACACCATATATTTT.

This clone was found once. The V call is TRBV28, the J call TRBJ2-7; 8 bases agree with TRBD1. V trimming: 6 bases; J trimming: 4 bases; junction bases outside the gene matches: 8. The length of the CDR3 is 14 residues. Germline loops: CDR1 MDHEN, CDR2 SYDVKM. CDR3 sequence: CASRLQGAGYEQYF. For the CDR3, the DNA is TGTGCCAGCAGACTCCAGGGGGCGGGATACGAGCAGTACTTC.

The J gene is TRBJ1-5, the V gene TRBV27; a possible D gene is TRBD1 (5 bases). The CDR3 runs to 12 residues. V shed 6 bases and J shed 6 bases, with 9 bases lying between them. The germline V gene has CDR1 MNHEY and CDR2 SMNVEV (reference sequence). Here the CDR3 reads CASSQGTQPQHF. The CDR3 nucleotides read TGTGCCAGCAGCCAGGGAACTCAGCCCCAGCATTTT.